Given below is one T cell receptor beta chain in context. PCR employed 60 Vbeta and 13 Jbeta primers. The protocol was immunoSEQ multiplex PCR, while the TCRdb copy is restricted to in-frame clones and leaves out a portion. The data contain 110,000 or so clones, 70% to 80% of them singletons. This sample was taken from a study of cytomegalovirus exposure and HLA in healthy donors. Trimming took 6 bases from V and 3 from J; bases not matched to a gene: 9. In germline, CDR1 is MNHEY, CDR2 SVGAGI. This CDR3 is 15 amino acids long. The sample taken for sequencing was PBMCs. This TCR came from a middle-aged woman in good health and CMV-seropositive. The gene calls are TRBV6-5 and TRBJ2-7; TRBD1 agrees at 9 bases. CDR3 sequence reads: CASSLSGTGFYEQYF. DNA for the CDR3: TGTGCCAGCAGCCTCTCCGGGACAGGGTTCTACGAGCAGTACTTC.